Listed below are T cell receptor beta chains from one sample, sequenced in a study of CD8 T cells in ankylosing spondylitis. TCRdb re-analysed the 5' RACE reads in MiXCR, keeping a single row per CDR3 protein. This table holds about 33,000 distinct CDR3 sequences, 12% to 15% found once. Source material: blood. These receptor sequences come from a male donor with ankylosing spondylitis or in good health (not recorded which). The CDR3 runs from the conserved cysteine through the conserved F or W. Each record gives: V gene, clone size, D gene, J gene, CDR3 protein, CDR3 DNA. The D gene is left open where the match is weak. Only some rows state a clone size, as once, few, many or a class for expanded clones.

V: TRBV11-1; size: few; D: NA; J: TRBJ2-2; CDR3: CASSLAANTGELFF; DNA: TGTGCCAGCAGCTTAGCAGCGAACACCGGGGAGCTGTTTTTT
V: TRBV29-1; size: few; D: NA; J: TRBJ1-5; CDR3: CSVVPGGNQPQHF; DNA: TGCAGCGTTGTTCCAGGGGGCAATCAGCCCCAGCATTTT
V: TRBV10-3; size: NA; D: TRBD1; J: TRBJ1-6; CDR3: CAIRGTGDNSPLHF; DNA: TGTGCCATCAGGGGGACAGGAGACAATTCACCCCTCCACTTT
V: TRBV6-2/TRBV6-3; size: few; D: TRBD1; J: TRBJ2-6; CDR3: CASSYSTTGAARGANVLTF; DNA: TGTGCCAGCAGTTACTCCACGACAGGGGCGGCGCGAGGGGCCAACGTCCTGACTTTC
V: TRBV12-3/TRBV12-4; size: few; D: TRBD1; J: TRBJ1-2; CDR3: CASSSGTDYGYTF; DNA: TGTGCCAGCAGTTCCGGGACAGACTATGGCTACACCTTC
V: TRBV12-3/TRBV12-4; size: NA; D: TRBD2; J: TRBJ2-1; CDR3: CASRTSGVYNEQFF; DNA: TGTGCCAGCAGAACTAGCGGGGTTTACAATGAGCAGTTCTTC
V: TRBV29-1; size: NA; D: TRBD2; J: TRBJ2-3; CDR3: CSATDSGSSTDTQYF; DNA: TGCAGCGCTACTGATAGCGGGTCTAGCACAGATACGCAGTATTTT
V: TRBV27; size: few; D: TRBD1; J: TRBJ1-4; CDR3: CASSFSGQGWGEKLFF; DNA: TGTGCCAGCAGTTTTTCGGGACAGGGTTGGGGCGAAAAACTGTTTTTT
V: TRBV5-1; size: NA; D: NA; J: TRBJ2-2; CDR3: CASSLGAGNTGELFF; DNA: TGCGCCAGCAGCTTGGGAGCCGGGAACACCGGGGAGCTGTTTTTT
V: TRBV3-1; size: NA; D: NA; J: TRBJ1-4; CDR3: CASSLHTPRGGEKLFF; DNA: TGTGCCAGCAGCCTGCACACACCCCGCGGAGGTGAAAAACTGTTTTTT
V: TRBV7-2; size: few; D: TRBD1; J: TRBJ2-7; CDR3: CASSSGQGLEQYF; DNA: TGTGCCAGCAGCTCAGGACAGGGCCTCGAGCAGTACTTC
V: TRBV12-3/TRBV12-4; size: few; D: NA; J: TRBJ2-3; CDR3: CASSLVLDTQYF; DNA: TGTGCCAGCAGTTTAGTTTTAGATACGCAGTATTTT
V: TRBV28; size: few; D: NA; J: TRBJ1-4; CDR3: CASSYDRRREKLFF; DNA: TGTGCCAGCAGTTACGACAGGAGACGTGAAAAACTGTTTTTT
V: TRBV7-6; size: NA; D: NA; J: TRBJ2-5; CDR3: CASSQDRKETQYF; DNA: TGTGCCAGCAGCCAGGACAGAAAAGAGACCCAGTACTTC
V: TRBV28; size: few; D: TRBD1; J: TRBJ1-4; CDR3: CASSFPGTGTEKLFF; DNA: TGTGCCAGCAGTTTTCCCGGGACAGGGACTGAAAAACTGTTTTTT
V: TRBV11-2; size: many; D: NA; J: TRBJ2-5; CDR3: CASSPRLVAETQYF; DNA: TGTGCCAGCAGCCCGAGACTAGTCGCGGAGACCCAGTACTTC
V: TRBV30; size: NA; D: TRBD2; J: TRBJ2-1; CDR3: CACYLREASYNEQFF; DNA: TGTGCCTGTTATCTACGGGAGGCCTCCTACAATGAGCAGTTCTTC
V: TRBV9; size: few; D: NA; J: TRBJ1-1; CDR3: CASSVDTGGTEAFF; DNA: TGTGCCAGCAGCGTGGACACCGGAGGGACTGAAGCTTTCTTT
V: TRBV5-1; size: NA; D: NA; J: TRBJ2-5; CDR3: CASSHSGDQETQYF; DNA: TGCGCCAGCAGTCACTCAGGGGACCAAGAGACCCAGTACTTC
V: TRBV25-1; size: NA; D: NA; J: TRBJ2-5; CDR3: CASSETVYQETQYF; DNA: TGTGCCAGCAGTGAAACGGTATACCAAGAGACCCAGTACTTC
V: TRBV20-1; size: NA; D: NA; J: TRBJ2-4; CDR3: CSAGGNDIQYF; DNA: TGCAGTGCTGGGGGGAATGACATTCAGTACTTC
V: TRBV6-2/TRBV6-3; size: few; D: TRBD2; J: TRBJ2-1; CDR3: CASSSLSGRANEQFF; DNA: TGTGCCAGCAGTTCCCTGAGCGGGAGGGCCAATGAGCAGTTCTTC
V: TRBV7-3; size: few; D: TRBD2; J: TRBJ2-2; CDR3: CASRSTGRDTGELFF; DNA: TGTGCCAGCAGATCCACCGGGAGGGACACCGGGGAGCTGTTTTTT